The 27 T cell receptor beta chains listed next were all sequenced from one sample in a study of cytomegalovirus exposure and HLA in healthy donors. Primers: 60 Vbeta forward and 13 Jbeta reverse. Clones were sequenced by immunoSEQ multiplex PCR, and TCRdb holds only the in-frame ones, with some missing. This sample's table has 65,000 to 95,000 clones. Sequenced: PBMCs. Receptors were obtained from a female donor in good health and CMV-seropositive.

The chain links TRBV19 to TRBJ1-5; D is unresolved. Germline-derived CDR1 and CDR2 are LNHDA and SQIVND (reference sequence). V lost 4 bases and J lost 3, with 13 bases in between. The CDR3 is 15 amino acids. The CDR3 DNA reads TGTGCCAGTAGTACAAAACGACAACCCAATCAGCCCCAGCATTTT. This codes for CASSTKRQPNQPQHF. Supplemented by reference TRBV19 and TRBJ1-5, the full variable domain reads DGGITQSPKYLFRKEGQNVTLSCEQNLNHDAMYWYRQDPGQGLRLIYYSQIVNDFQKGDIAEGYSVSREKKESFPLTVTSAQKNPTAFYLCASSTKRQPNQPQHFGDGTRLSIL.

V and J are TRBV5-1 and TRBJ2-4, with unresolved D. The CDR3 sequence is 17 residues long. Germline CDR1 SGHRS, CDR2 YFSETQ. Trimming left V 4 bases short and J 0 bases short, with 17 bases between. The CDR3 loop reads CASSPQQLSLAKNIQYF. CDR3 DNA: TGCGCCAGCAGCCCACAACAGCTGTCACTAGCCAAAAACATTCAGTACTTC.

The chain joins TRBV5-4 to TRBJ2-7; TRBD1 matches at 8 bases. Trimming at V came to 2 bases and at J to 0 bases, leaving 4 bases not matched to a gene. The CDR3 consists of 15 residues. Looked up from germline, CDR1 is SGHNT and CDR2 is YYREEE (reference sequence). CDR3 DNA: TGTGCCAGCAGCTTTGGACAGGGTAGCTCCTACGAGCAGTACTTC. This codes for CASSFGQGSSYEQYF.

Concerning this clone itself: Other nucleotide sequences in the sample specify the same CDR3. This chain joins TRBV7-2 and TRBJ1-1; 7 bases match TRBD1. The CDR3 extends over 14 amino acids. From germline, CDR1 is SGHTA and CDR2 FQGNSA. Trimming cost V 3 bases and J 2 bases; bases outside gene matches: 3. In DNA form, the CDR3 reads TGTGCCAGCAGCTTCCAGGGGGGCAACACTGAAGCTTTCTTT. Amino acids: CASSFQGGNTEAFF.

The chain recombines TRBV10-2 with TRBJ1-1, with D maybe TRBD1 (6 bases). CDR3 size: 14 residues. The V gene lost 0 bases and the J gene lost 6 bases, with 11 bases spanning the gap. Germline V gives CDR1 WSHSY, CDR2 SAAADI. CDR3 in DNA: TGCGCCAGCAGTGAGTCCGGGGGGGCCGCTGAAGCTTTCTTT. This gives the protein CASSESGGAAEAFF.

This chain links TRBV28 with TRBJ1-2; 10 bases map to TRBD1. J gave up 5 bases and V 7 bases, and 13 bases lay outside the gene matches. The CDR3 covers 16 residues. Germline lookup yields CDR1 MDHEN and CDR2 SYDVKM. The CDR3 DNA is TGTGCCAGCATCCTCAGGCCCCGGGACAGGGGTTATGGCTACACCTTC. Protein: CASILRPRDRGYGYTF.

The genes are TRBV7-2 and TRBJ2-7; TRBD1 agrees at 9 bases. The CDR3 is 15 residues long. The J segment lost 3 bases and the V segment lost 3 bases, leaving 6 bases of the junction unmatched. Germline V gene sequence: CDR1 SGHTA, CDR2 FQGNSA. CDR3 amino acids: CASSLGQGLLYEQYF. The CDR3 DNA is TGTGCCAGCAGCTTGGGACAGGGCCTACTCTACGAGCAGTACTTC. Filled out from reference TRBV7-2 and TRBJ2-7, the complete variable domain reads GAGVSQSPSNKVTEKGKDVELRCDPISGHTALYWYRQSLGQGLEFLIYFQGNSAPDKSGLPSDRFSAERTGGSVSTLTIQRTQQEDSAVYLCASSLGQGLLYEQYFGPGTRLTVT.

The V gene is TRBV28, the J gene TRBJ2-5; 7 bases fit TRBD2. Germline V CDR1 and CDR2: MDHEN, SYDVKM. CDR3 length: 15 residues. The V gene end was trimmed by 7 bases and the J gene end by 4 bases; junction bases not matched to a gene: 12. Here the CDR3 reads CASTRPSGKGETQYF. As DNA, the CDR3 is TGTGCCAGCACACGCCCGAGCGGGAAGGGAGAGACCCAGTACTTC.

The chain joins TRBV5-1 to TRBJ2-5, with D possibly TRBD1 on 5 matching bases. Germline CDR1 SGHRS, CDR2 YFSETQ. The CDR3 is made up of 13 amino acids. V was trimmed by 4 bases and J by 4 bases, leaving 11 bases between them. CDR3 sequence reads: CASSPDRPETQYF. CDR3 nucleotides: TGCGCCAGCAGCCCCGACAGACCAGAGACCCAGTACTTC. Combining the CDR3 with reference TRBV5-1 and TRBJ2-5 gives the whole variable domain KAGVTQTPRYLIKTRGQQVTLSCSPISGHRSVSWYQQTPGQGLQFLFEYFSETQRNKGNFPGRFSGRQFSNSRSEMNVSTLELGDSALYLCASSPDRPETQYFGPGTRLLVL.

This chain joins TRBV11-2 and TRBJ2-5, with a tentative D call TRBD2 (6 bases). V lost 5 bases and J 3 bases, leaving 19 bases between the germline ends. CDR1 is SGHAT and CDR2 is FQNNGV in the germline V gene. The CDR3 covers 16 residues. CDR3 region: CASSGRRLDLKETQYF. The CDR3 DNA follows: TGTGCCAGCAGCGGAAGGCGACTAGACCTGAAAGAGACCCAGTACTTC. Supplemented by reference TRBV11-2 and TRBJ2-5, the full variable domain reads EAGVAQSPRYKIIEKRQSVAFWCNPISGHATLYWYQQILGQGPKLLIQFQNNGVVDDSQLPKDRFSAERLKGVDSTLKIQPAKLEDSAVYLCASSGRRLDLKETQYFGPGTRLLVL.

The CDR3 bases are TGTGCCAGTAGTATTGTGGCCTTCAGTTACACTGAAGCTTTCTTT. This sequence encodes CASSIVAFSYTEAFF. The chain employs TRBV19 and TRBJ1-1; D is undetermined. Trimming removed 3 bases at V and 3 bases at J, with 14 bases between. CDR1 LNHDA and CDR2 SQIVND come from the germline V gene (reference sequence). The CDR3 loop spans 15 amino acids. Combining the CDR3 with reference TRBV19 and TRBJ1-1 gives the whole variable domain DGGITQSPKYLFRKEGQNVTLSCEQNLNHDAMYWYRQDPGQGLRLIYYSQIVNDFQKGDIAEGYSVSREKKESFPLTVTSAQKNPTAFYLCASSIVAFSYTEAFFGQGTRLTVV.

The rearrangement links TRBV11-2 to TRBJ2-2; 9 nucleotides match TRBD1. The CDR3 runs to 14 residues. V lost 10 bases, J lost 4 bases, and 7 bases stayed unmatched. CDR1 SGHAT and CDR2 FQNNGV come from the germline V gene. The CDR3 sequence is CATLDRGGTGELFF. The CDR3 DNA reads TGTGCCACCCTGGACAGGGGTGGCACCGGGGAGCTGTTTTTT.

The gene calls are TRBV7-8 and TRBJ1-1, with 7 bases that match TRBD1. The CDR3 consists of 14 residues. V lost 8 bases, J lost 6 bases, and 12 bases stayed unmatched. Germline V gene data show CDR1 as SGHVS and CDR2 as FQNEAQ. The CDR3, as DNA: TGTGCCAGCTTGCCACAGGGGCTTGGCGCTGAAGCTTTCTTT. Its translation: CASLPQGLGAEAFF.

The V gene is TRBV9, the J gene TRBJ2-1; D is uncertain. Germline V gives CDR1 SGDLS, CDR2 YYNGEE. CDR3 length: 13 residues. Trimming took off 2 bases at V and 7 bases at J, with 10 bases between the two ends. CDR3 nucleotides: TGTGCCAGCAGCGTCAATTCCGGGAATGAGCAGTTCTTC. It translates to CASSVNSGNEQFF.

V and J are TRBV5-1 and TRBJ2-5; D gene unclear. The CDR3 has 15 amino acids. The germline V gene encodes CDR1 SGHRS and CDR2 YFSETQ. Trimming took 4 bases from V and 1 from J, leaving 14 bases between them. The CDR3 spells CASSPEPTVQETQYF. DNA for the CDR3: TGCGCCAGCAGCCCCGAACCTACAGTCCAAGAGACCCAGTACTTC. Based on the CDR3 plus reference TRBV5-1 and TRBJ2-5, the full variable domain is KAGVTQTPRYLIKTRGQQVTLSCSPISGHRSVSWYQQTPGQGLQFLFEYFSETQRNKGNFPGRFSGRQFSNSRSEMNVSTLELGDSALYLCASSPEPTVQETQYFGPGTRLLVL.

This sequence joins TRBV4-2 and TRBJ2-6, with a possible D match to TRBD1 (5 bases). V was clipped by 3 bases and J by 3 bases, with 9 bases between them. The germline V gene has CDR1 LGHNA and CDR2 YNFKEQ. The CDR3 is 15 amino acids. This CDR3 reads CASSQQGDGANVLTF. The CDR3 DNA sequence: TGTGCCAGCAGCCAGCAAGGGGATGGGGCCAACGTCCTGACTTTC.

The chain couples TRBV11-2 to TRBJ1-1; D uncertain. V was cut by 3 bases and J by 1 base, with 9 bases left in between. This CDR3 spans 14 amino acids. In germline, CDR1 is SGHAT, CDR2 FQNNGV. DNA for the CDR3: TGTGCCAGCAGCTTTAGTCTCGCGAACACTGAAGCTTTCTTT. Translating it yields CASSFSLANTEAFF.

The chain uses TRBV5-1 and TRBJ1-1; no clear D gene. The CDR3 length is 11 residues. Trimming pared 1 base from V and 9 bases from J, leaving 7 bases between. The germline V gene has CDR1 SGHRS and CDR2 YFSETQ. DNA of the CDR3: TGCGCCAGCAGCTTGAACTATCAAGCTTTCTTT. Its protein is CASSLNYQAFF.

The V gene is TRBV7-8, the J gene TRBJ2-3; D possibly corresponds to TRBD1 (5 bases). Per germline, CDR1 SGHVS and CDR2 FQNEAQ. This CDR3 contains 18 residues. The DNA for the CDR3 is TGTGTCTTCAGCTTCAGCGAGACAGAGCCTGAGGACACAGATACGCAGTATTTT. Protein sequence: CVFSFSETEPEDTDTQYF.

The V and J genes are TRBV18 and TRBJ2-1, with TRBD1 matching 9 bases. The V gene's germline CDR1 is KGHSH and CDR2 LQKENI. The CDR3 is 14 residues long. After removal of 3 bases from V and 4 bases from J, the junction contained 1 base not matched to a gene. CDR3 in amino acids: CASSPDRGYNEQFF. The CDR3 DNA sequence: TGTGCCAGCTCACCGGACAGGGGTTACAATGAGCAGTTCTTC.

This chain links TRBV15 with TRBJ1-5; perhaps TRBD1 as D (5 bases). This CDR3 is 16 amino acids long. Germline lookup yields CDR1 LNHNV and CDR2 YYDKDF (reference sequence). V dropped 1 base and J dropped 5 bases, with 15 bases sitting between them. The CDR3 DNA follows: TGTGCCACCAGCAGAGCCGCGACAGCTCCGTATCAGCCCCAGCATTTT. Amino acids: CATSRAATAPYQPQHF.

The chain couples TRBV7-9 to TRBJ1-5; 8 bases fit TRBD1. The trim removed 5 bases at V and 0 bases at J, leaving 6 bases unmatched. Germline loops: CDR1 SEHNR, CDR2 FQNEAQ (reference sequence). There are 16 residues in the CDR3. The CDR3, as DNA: TGTGCCAGCAGCACAGGGACAGGCTATAGCAATCAGCCCCAGCATTTT. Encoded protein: CASSTGTGYSNQPQHF.

The CDR3 reads CASSAREGAYEQYF. The CDR3 nucleotides are TGTGCCAGCAGTGCCCGTGAGGGGGCCTACGAGCAGTACTTC. The chain employs TRBV27 and TRBJ2-7, with D possibly being TRBD1 (6 bases). Deletions cut 5 bases from V and 2 bases from J, with 13 bases between. Germline-derived CDR1 and CDR2 are MNHEY and SMNVEV (reference sequence). The CDR3 runs to 14 residues.

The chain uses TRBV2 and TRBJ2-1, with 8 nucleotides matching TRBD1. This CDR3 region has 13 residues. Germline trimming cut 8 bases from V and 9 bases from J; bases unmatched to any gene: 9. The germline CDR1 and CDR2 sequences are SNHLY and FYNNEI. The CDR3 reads CASERQGISEQFF. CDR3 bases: TGTGCCAGCGAGAGACAGGGGATCAGTGAGCAGTTCTTC.

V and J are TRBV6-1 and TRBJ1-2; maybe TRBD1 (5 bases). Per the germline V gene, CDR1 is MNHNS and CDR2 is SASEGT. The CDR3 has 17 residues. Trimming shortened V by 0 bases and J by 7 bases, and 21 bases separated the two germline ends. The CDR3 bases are TGTGCCAGCAGTGAAGCGCTAATCCATAGGACACAGCGTGGCTACACCTTC. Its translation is CASSEALIHRTQRGYTF.

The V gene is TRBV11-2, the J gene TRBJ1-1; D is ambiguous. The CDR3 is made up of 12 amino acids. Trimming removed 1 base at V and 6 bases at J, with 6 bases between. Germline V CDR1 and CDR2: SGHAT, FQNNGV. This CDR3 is CASSLVSAEAFF. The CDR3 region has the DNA TGTGCCAGCAGCTTAGTATCCGCTGAAGCTTTCTTT.

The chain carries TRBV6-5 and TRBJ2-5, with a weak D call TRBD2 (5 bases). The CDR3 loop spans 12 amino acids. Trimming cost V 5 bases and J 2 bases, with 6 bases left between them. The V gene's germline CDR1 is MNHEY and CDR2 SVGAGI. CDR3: CASSSGQETQYF. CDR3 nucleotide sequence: TGTGCCAGCAGTAGCGGACAAGAGACCCAGTACTTC.